Detailed here is one T cell receptor (beta chain). CDR1 and CDR2 from the germline V gene are MGHDK and SYGVNS. The junction had 0 bases not matched to a gene; V was cut back by 6 bases and J by 4 bases. The CDR3 has 11 residues. This sample is drawn from a study of technical replicates of blood from a handful of donors. Sequencing was performed with immunoSEQ multiplex PCR; in TCRdb, only in-frame clones are kept and a portion is missing. The sample lists around 79,000 clones, approximately 94% seen once, with about 0.39% in the top ten. This receptor was taken from a human donor in good health. The gene calls are TRBV25-1 and TRBJ2-7; 7 nucleotides match TRBD1. Specimen: T cells isolated from PBMCs. The CDR3, as DNA: TGTGCCAGCAGACAGGGGTACGAGCAGTACTTC. Its protein product is CASRQGYEQYF.